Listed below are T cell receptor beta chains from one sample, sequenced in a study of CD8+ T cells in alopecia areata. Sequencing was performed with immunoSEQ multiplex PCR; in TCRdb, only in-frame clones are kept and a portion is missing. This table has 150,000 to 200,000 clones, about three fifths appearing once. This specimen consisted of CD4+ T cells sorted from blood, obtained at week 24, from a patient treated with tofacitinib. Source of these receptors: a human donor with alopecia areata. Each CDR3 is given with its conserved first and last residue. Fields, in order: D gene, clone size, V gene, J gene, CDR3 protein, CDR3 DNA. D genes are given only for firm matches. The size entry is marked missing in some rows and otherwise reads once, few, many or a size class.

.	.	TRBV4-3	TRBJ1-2	CASSQTRTVNYGYTF	TGCGCCAGCAGCCAAACTCGGACAGTCAACTATGGCTACACCTTC
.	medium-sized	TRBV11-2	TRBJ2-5	CASSLWHAETQYF	TGTGCCAGCAGCTTGTGGCATGCGGAGACCCAGTACTTC
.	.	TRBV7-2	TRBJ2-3	CASIKADTQYF	TGTGCCAGCATCAAAGCAGATACGCAGTATTTT
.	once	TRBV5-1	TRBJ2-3	CASSLTQRGSTDTQYF	TGCGCCAGCAGCTTGACGCAACGGGGGAGCACAGATACGCAGTATTTT
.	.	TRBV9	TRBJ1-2	CASTGGPGAYGYTF	TGTGCCAGCACGGGGGGACCAGGGGCCTATGGCTACACCTTC
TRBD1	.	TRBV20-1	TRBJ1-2	CSAQGADGYTF	TGCAGTGCCCAGGGGGCCGATGGCTACACCTTC
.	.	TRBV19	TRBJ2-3	CASSIDGGVSTDTQYF	TGTGCCAGTAGTATAGACGGGGGCGTAAGCACAGATACGCAGTATTTT
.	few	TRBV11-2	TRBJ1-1	CASSPYWTAGDEAFF	TGTGCCAGCAGCCCCTATTGGACAGCCGGGGATGAAGCTTTCTTT
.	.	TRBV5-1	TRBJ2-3	CACNRMGTDTQYF	TGCGCCTGTAACAGAATGGGGACAGATACGCAGTATTTT
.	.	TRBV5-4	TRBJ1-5	CASRQGLDQPQHF	TGTGCCAGCAGACAGGGACTAGATCAGCCCCAGCATTTT
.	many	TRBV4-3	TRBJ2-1	CASSQRGDDEQFF	TGCGCCAGCAGCCAACGCGGGGACGATGAGCAGTTCTTC
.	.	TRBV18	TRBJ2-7	CASSPPGLPYEQYF	TGTGCCAGCTCACCACCAGGTTTACCTTACGAGCAGTACTTC
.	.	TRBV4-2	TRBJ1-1	CASSQVGIEAFF	TGTGCCAGCAGCCAAGTGGGAATAGAAGCTTTCTTT
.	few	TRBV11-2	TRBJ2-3	CASSRRPESTDTQYF	TGTGCCAGCAGCCGCCGACCGGAGAGCACAGATACGCAGTATTTT
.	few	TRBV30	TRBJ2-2	CAWSVWDTGELFF	TGTGCCTGGAGTGTGTGGGACACCGGGGAGCTGTTTTTT
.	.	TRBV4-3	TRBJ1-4	CASSQEVEEKLFF	TGCGCCAGCAGCCAAGAGGTGGAAGAAAAACTGTTTTTT
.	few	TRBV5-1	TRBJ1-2	CASSPVLNNYGYTF	TGCGCCAGCAGCCCGGTCCTAAATAACTATGGCTACACCTTC
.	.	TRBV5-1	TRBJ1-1	CASSLDQNTEAFF	TGCGCCAGCAGCTTGGATCAAAACACTGAAGCTTTCTTT
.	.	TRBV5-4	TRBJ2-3	CASSSSLKDTQYF	TGTGCCAGCAGCTCGTCCCTGAAAGATACGCAGTATTTT
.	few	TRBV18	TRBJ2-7	CASSPRRGYEQYF	TGTGCCAGCTCACCAAGACGGGGGTACGAGCAGTACTTC
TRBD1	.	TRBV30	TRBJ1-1	CAWIGQGYTEAFF	TGTGCCTGGATAGGACAGGGTTACACTGAAGCTTTCTTT
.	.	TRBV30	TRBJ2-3	CAGGRDTDTQYF	TGTGCCGGAGGGCGGGACACAGATACGCAGTATTTT
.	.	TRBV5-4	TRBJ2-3	CASSFSLAGPSTDTQYF	TGTGCCAGCAGCTTTTCTTTGGCGGGGCCTAGCACAGATACGCAGTATTTT
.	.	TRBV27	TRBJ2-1	CASGRGANEQFF	TGTGCCAGCGGGCGGGGTGCCAATGAGCAGTTCTTC
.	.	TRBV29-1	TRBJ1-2	CSVDTRGTGNGYTF	TGCAGCGTTGATACTAGAGGAACGGGGAATGGCTACACCTTC